Listed here are 5 T cell receptor beta chains from one sample, sequenced in a study of T-cell memory formation after mild COVID-19. TCRdb analysed the 5' RACE reads with MiXCR anew, one entry per CDR3 protein. The sample yields about 130,000 distinct CDR3 sequences, about 18% seen once. Sequenced: PBMCs or a T cell subset sorted from them (not recorded which). The receptor set was obtained from a man between 18 and 29 years old who had mild COVID-19 (a few samples of this study predate the infection). Cell type and time point are not known.

This clonotype occurred many times. J is TRBJ2-1 and V is TRBV12-3 or TRBV12-4; TRBD1 matches 7 bases. CDR3 length: 15 amino acids. With V trimmed by 5 bases and J by 1 base, 5 bases remained unmatched. The CDR3: CASSRPGQSYNEQFF. CDR3 sequence (DNA): TGTGCCAGCAGTCGACCGGGACAGTCCTACAATGAGCAGTTCTTC.

The gene calls are TRBV4-1 and TRBJ2-2; 8 bases fit TRBD2. CDR3 length: 15 amino acids. The germline CDR1 and CDR2 sequences are MGHRA and YSYEKL. Trimming removed 4 bases from V and 5 bases from J; junction bases left unmatched: 6. CDR3 nucleotide sequence: TGCGCCAGCAGCCCCGGGGGGGGGAGAACCGGGGAGCTGTTTTTT. Protein product: CASSPGGGRTGELFF.

The gene calls are TRBV6-2 or TRBV6-3 and TRBJ2-1; 7 positions agree with TRBD2. V dropped 5 bases and J dropped 4; count of bases not matched to a gene: 17. This CDR3 contains 18 residues. Germline lookup yields CDR1 MNHEY and CDR2 SVGEGT. This CDR3 reads CASSPPTAGSGNYNEQFF. Here the CDR3 DNA reads TGTGCCAGCAGTCCCCCGACAGCGGGGTCCGGGAATTACAATGAGCAGTTCTTC.

Only a few counts were recorded for this clonotype. The chain joins TRBV28 to TRBJ1-2; D is unresolved. This CDR3 is 12 amino acids long. In germline, CDR1 is MDHEN, CDR2 SYDVKM. V shed 6 bases and J shed 4 bases, with 9 bases lying between them. In nucleotides, the CDR3 is TGTGCCAGCAGCGTCTCAATCTATGGCTACACCTTC. This codes for CASSVSIYGYTF.

The chain employs TRBV11-2 and TRBJ2-1; maybe TRBD1 (6 bases). The CDR3 has 15 residues. Germline V gives CDR1 SGHAT, CDR2 FQNNGV. V shed 5 bases and J shed 7 bases, with 18 bases lying between them. CDR3 DNA: TGTGCCAGCAGCCGACCGGGACACTTAGGGAATGAGCAGTTCTTC. Translated: CASSRPGHLGNEQFF.